Listed here are 9 T cell receptor beta chains from one sample, sequenced in a study of T cells in Graves' hyperthyroidism and ophthalmopathy. Amplified regions were TCR beta CDR3 sequences from RNA transcripts. The HTBI set primed first-round TCR CDR3 RT-PCR. TCRdb independently ran MiXCR on the multiplex PCR reads; one entry per CDR3 protein. The top ten clones hold about two fifths of a sample with more than 500,000 distinct CDR3 sequences, 40% to 50% of them seen once. The sample was peripheral blood or thyroid tissue (not recorded which). The receptors were sampled from an adult woman with Graves' disease, either hyperthyroidism or ophthalmopathy (not recorded which).

This clonotype was seen repeatedly, ten times or more. The chain recombines TRBV2 with TRBJ1-5; no clear D gene. V lost 3 bases, J lost 6 bases, and 15 bases lay in between. Germline V gene data show CDR1 as SNHLY and CDR2 as FYNNEI. The CDR3 covers 15 residues. The CDR3 bases are TGTGCCAGCAGTGACGCGGTAGGGTTTGGTCAGCCCCAGCATTTT. Protein: CASSDAVGFGQPQHF. Drawing the rest from reference TRBV2 and TRBJ1-5, the complete variable domain is EPEVTQTPSHQVTQMGQEVILRCVPISNHLYFYWYRQILGQKVEFLVSFYNNEISEKSEIFDDQFSVERPDGSNFTLKIRSTKLEDSAMYFCASSDAVGFGQPQHFGDGTRLSIL.

The table lists this clonotype with many counts. The chain carries TRBV11-2 and TRBJ2-6; D possibly corresponds to TRBD1 (5 bases). Trimming took 5 bases from V and 1 from J, leaving 6 bases between them. This CDR3 has 14 amino acids. Germline V gene sequence: CDR1 SGHAT, CDR2 FQNNGV. CDR3 loop: CASSQGSGANVLTF. The CDR3 DNA reads as TGTGCCAGCAGCCAGGGATCTGGGGCCAACGTCCTGACTTTC. Combining the CDR3 with reference TRBV11-2 and TRBJ2-6 gives the whole variable domain EAGVAQSPRYKIIEKRQSVAFWCNPISGHATLYWYQQILGQGPKLLIQFQNNGVVDDSQLPKDRFSAERLKGVDSTLKIQPAKLEDSAVYLCASSQGSGANVLTFGAGSRLTVL.

This chain links TRBV29-1 with TRBJ2-7; unclear D gene. The CDR3 contains 11 residues. The ends were cut back, 2 bases at V and 1 base at J, with 3 bases in the middle. The germline gives CDR1 SQVTM, CDR2 ANQGSEA. The CDR3 DNA reads TGCAGCGTTGAACAGTCCTACGAGCAGTACTTC. It specifies CSVEQSYEQYF.

The chain recombines TRBV7-9 with TRBJ1-2; D is unclear. Between the trimmed V and J ends, which lost 5 bases and 5 bases, there was a span of 15 bases. CDR1 and CDR2 from the germline V gene are SEHNR and FQNEAQ (reference sequence). The CDR3 is 14 residues long. The chain's CDR3 is CASSRGKAGYGYTF. CDR3 nucleotide sequence: TGTGCCAGCAGCCGGGGAAAGGCTGGATATGGCTACACCTTC.

In this sample, this clonotype turned up many times. The chain uses TRBV20-1 and TRBJ2-5, with D perhaps matching TRBD1 (5 bases). V was shortened by 7 bases and J by 5 bases, with 20 bases between the two germline ends. Germline V gene data show CDR1 as DFQATT and CDR2 as SNEGSKA (reference sequence). The length of the CDR3 is 14 residues. The CDR3 spells CSGPTRGPWETQYF. The CDR3 DNA is TGCAGTGGACCCACAAGGGGCCCCTGGGAGACCCAGTACTTC.

The chain carries TRBV10-3 and TRBJ2-7; D perhaps matches TRBD1 (5 bases). Germline V gene data show CDR1 as ENHRY and CDR2 as SYGVKD. The germline V and J ends were trimmed by 2 bases and 2 bases, with 10 bases remaining between them. CDR3 size: 14 residues. The DNA of the CDR3 is TGTGCCATCAGTGAGCGGGCAGGGACCTACGAGCAGTACTTC. This translates into CAISERAGTYEQYF.

The chain recombines TRBV29-1 with TRBJ1-1; tentatively, D is TRBD1 (6 bases). Per the germline V gene, CDR1 is SQVTM and CDR2 is ANQGSEA. CDR3 length: 13 residues. Trimming took 8 bases from V and 4 from J, leaving 17 bases between them. The chain's CDR3 is CSQVGGGGTEAFF. CDR3 sequence (DNA): TGCAGCCAAGTGGGTGGAGGGGGCACTGAAGCTTTCTTT.

The sample holds many counts of this clonotype. The rearrangement links TRBV15 to TRBJ2-6; D possibly uses TRBD1 or TRBD2 (5 bases each). Looked up from germline, CDR1 is LNHNV and CDR2 is YYDKDF (reference sequence). CDR3 length equals 13 residues. V dropped 6 bases and J dropped 2 bases, with 5 bases sitting between them. The CDR3: CATRGAGANVLTF. In DNA, the CDR3 is TGTGCCACCAGGGGGGCTGGGGCCAACGTCCTGACTTTC.

Only a few counts were recorded for this clonotype. The rearrangement uses TRBV12-3 or TRBV12-4 and TRBJ2-5; D gene uncertain. The V and J ends lost 6 bases and 2 bases respectively, with 7 bases between them. CDR3 length: 12 amino acids. CDR3 nucleotides: TGTGCCAGCAGACAGTCACAAGAGACCCAGTACTTC. Its protein is CASRQSQETQYF.